The clone carrying this T cell receptor beta chain was picked up many times. The antigen is undetermined. Germline lookup yields CDR1 SGHKS and CDR2 YYEKEE (reference sequence). The V segment lost 5 bases and the J segment 7 bases; nucleotides outside the gene matches: 8. This CDR3 is 15 amino acids long. This entry comes from a study of spatial heterogeneity in lung cancer. The wider study: Alpha-chain detections were consistently fewer than beta-chain detections among the sequences. Study results and caveats: Ubiquitous expanded tumor TCRs were observed in blood more at resection than follow-up.

Described time point: sample taken at primary tumor resection. Unsorted tumor, nontumor lung tissue or cryopreserved PBMC supplied the whole RNA. The donors, 72 patients with untreated early-stage non-small cell lung cancer, provided the samples. Carried by each TCR cDNA molecule was a unique molecular identifier. TCRdb recomputed calls from the 5' RACE reads with MiXCR, one row per CDR3 protein. The table has 45,000 to 65,000 distinct CDR3 sequences, roughly 7.5% seen once. The chain employs TRBV5-5 and TRBJ1-6; TRBD1 agrees at 8 bases. The receptor was isolated from a female donor with early-stage non-small cell lung cancer. Sequenced here: PBMCs, sampled at surgery. The CDR3 DNA is TGTGCCAGCAGGGCCAAGGGACAGGCGAATTCACCCCTCCACTTT. Translated, it gives CASRAKGQANSPLHF.